This TCR beta chain was documented in a study of CD8 T cells in ankylosing spondylitis. This clonotype was counted many times. What it binds is not known. Losses at the gene ends were 5 bases for V and 4 bases for J; bases not matched to a gene: 13. The CDR3 runs to 17 residues. General study results and limits: Typical of ankylosing spondylitis blood, it appeared, was a TCR beta motif of eight highly homologous variants.

TCRdb passed the 5' RACE reads through MiXCR, listing each CDR3 protein once. In the table there are a few hundred thousand distinct CDR3 sequences, approximately 20% of which are singletons. The chain employs TRBV12-3 or TRBV12-4 and TRBJ2-2; 7 positions match TRBD1. The sample was blood, either unsorted or a sorted T cell fraction (not recorded which). This receptor was obtained from a male donor with ankylosing spondylitis. The CDR3 DNA reads TGTGCCAGCAGTCCCGATAGCCAGGGGGTCCCCACCGGGGAGCTGTTTTTT. This gives the protein CASSPDSQGVPTGELFF.